These T cell receptor beta chains were read from a single sample in a study of shared clonotypes between healthy human individuals. Libraries were prepared by immunoSEQ multiplex PCR; TCRdb keeps only in-frame clonotypes and omits some of them. The profile shows some 500,000 clones, around 96% of them singletons. The sequencing input was naive CD4+ T cells sorted from blood. These receptors were obtained from a woman under 40 in good health. CDR3s include the opening cysteine and the closing phenylalanine or tryptophan. A D gene is named only where the DNA matches it firmly. Size is stated for part of the rows, as once, few or many counts, or as a class when the clone is expanded.

J gene | V gene | clone size | D gene | CDR3 protein | CDR3 DNA
TRBJ2-7 | TRBV4-1 | - | - | CASSQYPDYEQYF | TGCGCCAGCAGCCAATATCCGGACTACGAGCAGTACTTC
TRBJ2-7 | TRBV7-9 | - | - | CASSEQGISYEQYF | TGTGCCAGCAGCGAGCAAGGGATTTCCTACGAGCAGTACTTC
TRBJ2-7 | TRBV5-1 | - | - | CASSPTGDSILYEQYF | TGCGCCAGCAGCCCAACGGGGGACAGTATTCTTTACGAGCAGTACTTC
TRBJ2-1 | TRBV6-1 | - | - | CASSRGLYNEQFF | TGTGCCAGCTCCCGGGGGCTCTACAATGAGCAGTTCTTC
TRBJ2-1 | TRBV2 | - | TRBD2 | CASSRTRGNEQFF | TGTGCCAGCAGTCGGACTAGAGGCAATGAGCAGTTCTTC
TRBJ2-1 | TRBV19 | - | - | CASRRTNRDEQFF | TGTGCCAGTAGGCGAACTAATAGGGATGAGCAGTTCTTC
TRBJ1-5 | TRBV4-1 | - | - | CASSHIRGPQHF | TGCGCCAGCAGCCATATCAGGGGTCCCCAGCATTTT
TRBJ2-2 | TRBV29-1 | - | - | CSVGRDFFTGELFF | TGCAGCGTTGGAAGGGACTTCTTCACCGGGGAGCTGTTTTTT
TRBJ2-3 | TRBV18 | - | TRBD1 | CASSPGTARTDTQYF | TGTGCCAGCTCACCCGGGACAGCCCGCACAGATACGCAGTATTTT
TRBJ2-1 | TRBV5-1 | - | TRBD2 | CASSTAGTSFQSQFF | TGCGCCAGCAGCACCGCCGGGACTAGCTTCCAGTCGCAGTTCTTC
TRBJ2-1 | TRBV4-1 | - | TRBD2 | CASSQGGFIAGTFYEQFF | TGCGCCAGCAGCCAAGGGGGGTTTATAGCGGGGACTTTCTATGAGCAGTTCTTC
TRBJ2-3 | TRBV28 | - | - | CASSFPGLRATDTQYF | TGTGCCAGCAGTTTCCCGGGACTTAGAGCCACAGATACGCAGTATTTT
TRBJ2-5 | TRBV9 | - | TRBD1 | CASSVKGALWETQYF | TGTGCCAGCAGCGTGAAGGGGGCGTTATGGGAGACCCAGTACTTC
TRBJ1-5 | TRBV4-1 | - | - | CASSQDWGQPQHF | TGCGCCAGCAGCCAAGATTGGGGTCAGCCCCAGCATTTT
TRBJ2-7 | TRBV2 | - | TRBD1 | CASSVRDRSYEQYF | TGTGCCAGCAGTGTCAGGGACAGGTCCTACGAGCAGTACTTC
TRBJ2-7 | TRBV7-9 | - | TRBD2 | CASSLRTSGRGYEQYF | TGTGCCAGCAGCCTCCGGACTAGCGGGAGGGGGTACGAGCAGTACTTC
TRBJ2-7 | TRBV7-6 | - | TRBD2 | CASSLVLAEEGEQYF | TGTGCCAGCAGCTTAGTACTAGCGGAAGAAGGCGAGCAGTACTTC
TRBJ2-2 | TRBV6-6 | - | - | CASRGEVGTGELFF | TGTGCCAGCAGAGGGGAGGTGGGCACCGGGGAGCTGTTTTTT
TRBJ1-2 | TRBV6-6 | - | TRBD1 | CASRGGDRGSYTF | TGTGCCAGCAGGGGAGGGGACAGGGGAAGCTACACCTTC
TRBJ2-3 | TRBV11-3 | - | - | CASRHPPERTDTQYF | TGTGCCAGCAGGCATCCCCCGGAACGCACAGATACGCAGTATTTT
TRBJ2-3 | TRBV28 | - | - | CASSAWMGTDTQYF | TGTGCCAGCAGTGCATGGATGGGAACAGATACGCAGTATTTT
TRBJ2-2 | TRBV27 | - | TRBD2 | CASSLSGLAGVIGELFF | TGTGCCAGCTCCCTGTCCGGACTAGCGGGAGTAATCGGGGAGCTGTTTTTT
TRBJ2-7 | TRBV4-1 | - | - | CASSQAKTGSWSYEQYF | TGCGCCAGCAGCCAGGCCAAAACAGGGAGCTGGTCCTACGAGCAGTACTTC
TRBJ1-1 | TRBV2 | - | TRBD1 | CASRGDSLNTEAFF | TGTGCCAGCAGGGGGGACAGCCTAAACACTGAAGCTTTCTTT
TRBJ2-5 | TRBV19 | - | - | CASKVRAGAGLSETQYF | TGTGCCAGTAAAGTTAGGGCAGGGGCAGGACTGTCAGAGACCCAGTACTTC
TRBJ2-7 | TRBV25-1 | - | - | CASSRDRPNYEQYF | TGTGCCAGCAGTCGGGACCGTCCTAACTACGAGCAGTACTTC
TRBJ2-2 | TRBV6-5 | - | - | CASSYEGAGTGELFF | TGTGCCAGCAGTTACGAGGGTGCGGGCACCGGGGAGCTGTTTTTT
TRBJ2-6 | TRBV28 | - | - | CASARPGQFTGANVLTF | TGTGCCAGCGCAAGACCAGGACAGTTCACTGGGGCCAACGTCCTGACTTTC
TRBJ2-5 | TRBV7-9 | - | TRBD1 | CASSFKQGIQETQYF | TGTGCCAGCAGCTTCAAACAGGGGATTCAAGAGACCCAGTACTTC
TRBJ2-3 | TRBV6-6 | - | TRBD1 | CASSSRTGALTDTQYF | TGTGCCAGCAGCTCACGGACAGGGGCCCTCACAGATACGCAGTATTTT
TRBJ1-1 | TRBV20-1 | - | - | CSASAATEAFF | TGCAGTGCTAGCGCTGCCACTGAAGCTTTCTTT
TRBJ2-7 | TRBV11-3 | - | TRBD2 | CASSLGGGENYEQYF | TGTGCCAGCAGCTTAGGTGGGGGGGAGAACTACGAGCAGTACTTC
TRBJ2-5 | TRBV10-1 | - | - | CASSDRETQYF | TGCGCCAGCAGTGATAGGGAGACCCAGTACTTC
TRBJ1-4 | TRBV18 | - | TRBD1 | CASSPAGQGALRVEKLFF | TGTGCCAGCTCACCAGCGGGACAGGGGGCGTTAAGGGTTGAAAAACTGTTTTTT
TRBJ1-2 | TRBV18 | - | TRBD1 | CASSKSGGSNGYTF | TGTGCCAGCTCTAAATCAGGGGGCTCTAATGGCTACACCTTC
TRBJ2-7 | TRBV6-5 | - | - | CASSYQGRGEQYF | TGTGCCAGCAGTTACCAGGGGCGCGGCGAGCAGTACTTC
TRBJ2-7 | TRBV11-2 | few | TRBD2 | CASSLTSGTYEQYF | TGTGCCAGCAGCTTGACTAGCGGAACCTACGAGCAGTACTTC
TRBJ2-7 | TRBV11-2 | - | - | CASSFGGEQYF | TGTGCCAGCAGCTTTGGGGGCGAGCAGTACTTC
TRBJ1-3 | TRBV28 | - | TRBD1 | CASSLQGGRNTIYF | TGTGCCAGCAGTCTACAGGGGGGCAGAAACACCATATATTTT
TRBJ1-1 | TRBV5-1 | - | - | CASSFEGYTEAFF | TGCGCCAGCAGCTTTGAAGGGTACACTGAAGCTTTCTTT
TRBJ2-5 | TRBV5-1 | - | - | CASSWDLQETQYF | TGCGCCAGCAGCTGGGACTTGCAAGAGACCCAGTACTTC
TRBJ2-1 | TRBV29-1 | - | - | CSVATLIVGNEQFF | TGCAGCGTAGCGACTCTCATCGTGGGCAATGAGCAGTTCTTC
TRBJ1-1 | TRBV2 | once | - | CGGRQVPELNTEAFF | TGTGGCGGGAGACAGGTTCCCGAACTGAACACTGAAGCTTTCTTT
TRBJ2-5 | TRBV29-1 | few | - | CSVGRAGTQYF | TGCAGCGTTGGTAGGGCTGGGACCCAGTACTTC